The 28 T cell receptor beta chains listed next were all sequenced from one sample in a study of blood T cell repertoires in COVID-19. The protocol was immunoSEQ multiplex PCR, while the TCRdb copy is restricted to in-frame clones and leaves out a portion. The sample shows about 140,000 clones, 84% of them seen only once. Sequenced material: peripheral blood. The receptors here all came from a man between 60 and 75 years old with active or convalescent COVID-19.

V usage is TRBV29-1 and J usage is TRBJ2-1; possibly TRBD2 for D (5 bases). Deletions cut 4 bases from V and 0 bases from J, with 16 bases between. Germline V lookup: CDR1 SQVTM, CDR2 ANQGSEA. The CDR3 has 16 amino acids. The CDR3 nucleotides are TGCAGCGTTGGCTCCCAGCAGCGGCACTCCTACAATGAGCAGTTCTTC. Its protein product is CSVGSQQRHSYNEQFF.

This chain joins TRBV24-1 and TRBJ1-2; a possible D gene is TRBD1 (5 bases). The germline V gene encodes CDR1 KGHDR and CDR2 SFDVKD. The CDR3 contains 14 residues. Trimming left V 4 bases short and J 4 bases short, with 12 bases between. The CDR3 DNA follows: TGTGCCACCAGTGACCCGGGACTGATCTATGGCTACACCTTC. It encodes CATSDPGLIYGYTF.

This chain uses TRBV7-9 with TRBJ2-1; TRBD2 matches at 10 bases. Looked up from germline, CDR1 is SEHNR and CDR2 is FQNEAQ (reference sequence). The junction had 2 bases not matched to a gene; V was cut back by 4 bases and J by 5 bases. The CDR3 is 14 amino acids. The CDR3 sequence is CASSWTSGDNEQFF. The CDR3 DNA reads as TGTGCCAGCAGCTGGACTAGCGGTGACAATGAGCAGTTCTTC.

This chain uses TRBV12-5 with TRBJ2-6; D remains ambiguous. The germline CDR1 and CDR2 sequences are LGHNT and FRNRAP. V was shortened by 2 bases and J by 2 bases, with 7 bases between the two germline ends. This CDR3 is built from 15 residues. This CDR3 is CASGLSPTGANVLTF. For the CDR3, the DNA is TGTGCTAGTGGTTTGAGCCCGACTGGGGCCAACGTCCTGACTTTC.

V and J are TRBV6-5 and TRBJ1-5, with 7 bases aligning to TRBD1. The CDR3 is 14 amino acids. The germline CDR1 and CDR2 sequences are MNHEY and SVGAGI. V lost 5 bases, J lost 5 bases, and 6 bases stayed unmatched. This chain's CDR3 is CASSRTGRDQPQHF. CDR3 DNA: TGTGCCAGCAGTCGGACAGGTAGAGATCAGCCCCAGCATTTT.

The chain joins TRBV11-3 to TRBJ2-1, with TRBD2 matching over 12 bases. CDR3 length: 18 residues. CDR1 is SGHNT, CDR2 YENEEA, per germline. The V and J ends lost 2 bases and 0 bases, in that order; junction bases with no gene match: 5. Here the CDR3 DNA reads TGTGCCAGCAGCTTACTAGCGGGGGGGAGTGTCTCCTACAATGAGCAGTTCTTC. Translating it yields CASSLLAGGSVSYNEQFF.

This chain links TRBV7-2 with TRBJ1-1, with TRBD1 matching over 8 bases. J gave up 1 base and V 2 bases, and 12 bases lay outside the gene matches. This CDR3 comprises 18 residues. Germline values: CDR1 SGHTA, CDR2 FQGNSA. Here the CDR3 reads CASSLLSLYGTGNTEAFF. CDR3 nucleotides: TGTGCCAGCAGCTTATTGAGTCTCTATGGGACAGGGAACACTGAAGCTTTCTTT.

The chain employs TRBV6-2 or TRBV6-3 and TRBJ2-5, with 9 positions matching TRBD2. Trimming cost V 0 bases and J 3 bases; bases outside gene matches: 17. The CDR3 has 20 amino acids. CDR1 is MNHEY and CDR2 is SVGEGT in the germline V gene. The CDR3 sequence is CASSYSIPFVSGSWEETQYF. CDR3 nucleotide sequence: TGTGCCAGCAGTTACTCGATCCCCTTTGTTAGCGGGAGTTGGGAAGAGACCCAGTACTTC.

Written as DNA, the CDR3 is TGTGCCAGCAGCTTTGGCACCTACAATGAGCAGTTCTTC. This encodes CASSFGTYNEQFF. The J gene is TRBJ2-1, the V gene TRBV5-6, with D uncertain. Trimming removed 2 bases from V and 2 bases from J, with 5 bases in between. Looked up from germline, CDR1 is SGHDT and CDR2 is YYEEEE. This CDR3 is built from 13 residues.

The chain joins TRBV3-1 (or the pseudogene TRBV3-2) to TRBJ1-1; possible D gene TRBD1, 6 bases. This CDR3 contains 16 residues. V was pared by 5 bases and J by 1 base, with 17 bases between. The germline V gene has CDR1 LGHDT and CDR2 YNNKEL (reference sequence). In DNA, the CDR3 is TGTGCCAGCAGCAAGCTACCGGACAGAAAGAACACTGAAGCTTTCTTT. It specifies CASSKLPDRKNTEAFF.

The rearrangement joins TRBV6-5 to TRBJ2-5, with 9 bases fitting TRBD1. The germline CDR1 and CDR2 sequences are MNHEY and SVGAGI. The CDR3 consists of 15 residues. Trimming took 6 bases from V and 4 from J; bases not matched to a gene: 9. Here the CDR3 reads CASRYRGLEGETQYF. Here the CDR3 DNA reads TGTGCCAGCAGATACAGGGGGCTTGAGGGAGAGACCCAGTACTTC.

This chain joins TRBV28 and TRBJ1-5; TRBD1 matches 10 bases. Losses at the gene ends were 4 bases for V and 0 bases for J; bases not matched to a gene: 3. CDR1 and CDR2 (germline): MDHEN, SYDVKM. There are 16 residues in the CDR3. CDR3 amino acids: CASSSGQGVSNQPQHF. CDR3 sequence (DNA): TGTGCCAGCAGTTCCGGACAGGGGGTTAGCAATCAGCCCCAGCATTTT. The variable domain in full, completed from reference TRBV28 and TRBJ1-5, reads DVKVTQSSRYLVKRTGEKVFLECVQDMDHENMFWYRQDPGLGLRLIYFSYDVKMKEKGDIPEGYSVSREKKERFSLILESASTNQTSMYLCASSSGQGVSNQPQHFGDGTRLSIL.

The rearrangement uses TRBV11-3 and TRBJ2-3, with a weak D call TRBD2 (6 bases). The CDR3 loop spans 12 amino acids. Per germline, CDR1 SGHNT and CDR2 YENEEA. V lost 5 bases and J 6 bases, leaving 9 bases between the germline ends. The CDR3 nucleotides read TGTGCCAGCAGCGTAGGAGGGGATACGCAGTATTTT. Translation gives CASSVGGDTQYF.

The genes are TRBV12-3 or TRBV12-4 and TRBJ1-1, with D unclear. The V end was cut by 1 base, the J end by 4 bases, with 7 bases between. This CDR3 spans 13 amino acids. The DNA for the CDR3 is TGTGCCAGCAGTTTAGGGGAGATCACTGAAGCTTTCTTT. Translating it yields CASSLGEITEAFF.

The chain links TRBV12-3 or TRBV12-4 to TRBJ1-2, with D perhaps TRBD1 (6 bases). This CDR3 has 13 residues. V was clipped by 6 bases and J by 8 bases, with 16 bases between them. The CDR3 here is CASSLDRLGGYTF. The DNA of the CDR3 is TGTGCCAGCAGCCTTGACAGGTTGGGAGGCTACACCTTC.

The chain links TRBV11-3 to TRBJ2-1, with 7 positions matching TRBD2. J was trimmed by 8 bases and V by 5 bases; bases with no gene match: 12. Germline V gene sequence: CDR1 SGHNT, CDR2 YENEEA. The CDR3 covers 15 residues. As DNA, the CDR3 is TGTGCCAGCAGCCTAAGGGAGGGCCGCGCGGATGAGCAGTTCTTC. Residues: CASSLREGRADEQFF.

This clone has only one observation. V gene TRBV6-5 combines with J gene TRBJ1-6; 7 bases fit TRBD1. Germline assignment: CDR1 MNHEY and CDR2 SVGAGI. The CDR3 is 16 amino acids. Trimming cost V 2 bases and J 4 bases; bases outside gene matches: 5. DNA for the CDR3: TGTGCCAGCAGTTACGGCAGGGGGTTTTATAATTCACCCCTCCACTTT. Translation: CASSYGRGFYNSPLHF.

This rearrangement joins TRBV30 to TRBJ1-1; 7 bases line up with TRBD1. CDR1 and CDR2 (germline): GTSNPN, SVGIG (reference sequence). Trimming removed 2 bases from V and 4 bases from J; junction bases left unmatched: 7. The CDR3 totals 14 residues. CDR3 region: CAWSHNRGSTEAFF. The CDR3 nucleotides read TGTGCCTGGAGTCATAACAGGGGTTCCACTGAAGCTTTCTTT.

The J gene is TRBJ1-2, the V gene TRBV28; D is undetermined. This CDR3 spans 14 amino acids. Germline assignment: CDR1 MDHEN and CDR2 SYDVKM. The V end lost 2 bases, the J end lost 5 bases, and 12 bases lay between the germline ends. CDR3 sequence: CASSLEGGPYGYTF. Written as DNA, the CDR3 is TGTGCCAGCAGTTTAGAGGGTGGTCCTTATGGCTACACCTTC.

This sequence joins TRBV20-1 and TRBJ1-2, with 12 bases matching TRBD1. The ends lost 3 bases at V and 6 bases at J; junction bases unmatched: 5. The CDR3 covers 14 residues. Germline-derived CDR1 and CDR2 are DFQATT and SNEGSKA (reference sequence). CDR3: CSASRGQGADGYTF. DNA of the CDR3: TGCAGTGCTAGTAGGGGACAGGGGGCGGATGGCTACACCTTC.

The V and J genes are TRBV7-8 and TRBJ2-7; no definite D call. CDR1 is SGHVS and CDR2 is FQNEAQ in the germline V gene. The CDR3 is 17 residues long. V was cut by 0 bases and J by 3 bases, with 18 bases left in between. As DNA, the CDR3 is TGTGCCAGCAGCTTAGCCCATTCATCCGGGTCCTTCTACGAGCAGTACTTC. Protein: CASSLAHSSGSFYEQYF.

The rearrangement uses TRBV24-1 and TRBJ2-1; TRBD1 matches at 7 bases. This CDR3 is built from 15 residues. V lost 4 bases, J lost 4 bases, and 6 bases stayed unmatched. CDR1 is KGHDR and CDR2 is SFDVKD in the germline V gene. CDR3 protein: CATSDPGQRYNEQFF. Written as DNA, the CDR3 is TGTGCCACCAGTGACCCGGGACAGCGTTACAATGAGCAGTTCTTC.

V and J are TRBV11-3 and TRBJ2-1; 12 nucleotides agree with TRBD2. This CDR3 comprises 15 residues. Germline CDR1 and CDR2: SGHNT and YENEEA. The ends lost 6 bases at V and 7 bases at J; junction bases unmatched: 7. CDR3: CASSLLAGGMNEQFF. CDR3 nucleotide sequence: TGTGCCAGCAGTTTACTAGCGGGAGGCATGAATGAGCAGTTCTTC.

The table lists this clone with a count of one. The gene calls are TRBV2 and TRBJ1-5, with a possible D match to TRBD1 (5 bases). This CDR3 contains 14 residues. V was pared by 6 bases and J by 3 bases, with 12 bases between. The germline V gene encodes CDR1 SNHLY and CDR2 FYNNEI. The CDR3 bases are TGTGCCAGCAGCTTACAGGTGGACAATCAGCCCCAGCATTTT. It yields the protein CASSLQVDNQPQHF.

The V call is TRBV10-3, the J call TRBJ1-2, with 8 bases that match TRBD1. V shed 0 bases, J shed 1 base, and the junction held 13 bases outside the gene matches. This CDR3 has 19 residues. CDR1 and CDR2 (germline): ENHRY, SYGVKD. This CDR3 reads CAISESDGTGLPINYGYTF. The CDR3 DNA reads as TGTGCCATCAGTGAGTCGGATGGGACAGGCCTACCGATTAACTATGGCTACACCTTC.

CDR3 DNA sequence: TGTGCCAGCAGTTACTCGGTGGCGGATAGCTCCTACGAGCAGTACTTC. It is translated as CASSYSVADSSYEQYF. V is TRBV6-2 or TRBV6-3 and J is TRBJ2-7; no clear D. This CDR3 region has 16 residues. The germline V and J ends were trimmed by 0 bases and 0 bases, with 12 bases remaining between them. Germline CDR1 MNHEY, CDR2 SVGEGT.

The chain carries TRBV28 and TRBJ1-1; a possible D gene is TRBD1 (5 bases). Germline loops: CDR1 MDHEN, CDR2 SYDVKM. This CDR3 has 13 amino acids. V lost 1 base, J lost 7 bases, and 10 bases lay in between. CDR3 loop: CASSLYGGIEAFF. CDR3 nucleotide sequence: TGTGCCAGCAGTTTATACGGGGGAATTGAAGCTTTCTTT.

V usage is TRBV19 and J usage is TRBJ1-1, with TRBD1 matching 8 bases. Unmatched junction bases numbered 8, after V lost 10 bases and J lost 1 base. Germline values: CDR1 LNHDA, CDR2 SQIVND (reference sequence). This CDR3 region has 14 residues. CDR3 DNA: TGTGCCACTGTGGGGGACAGGAGGAACACTGAAGCTTTCTTT. Translation gives CATVGDRRNTEAFF. The complete variable domain, with remaining parts taken from reference TRBV19 and TRBJ1-1, reads DGGITQSPKYLFRKEGQNVTLSCEQNLNHDAMYWYRQDPGQGLRLIYYSQIVNDFQKGDIAEGYSVSREKKESFPLTVTSAQKNPTAFYLCATVGDRRNTEAFFGQGTRLTVV.